A selection of T cell receptor beta chains follows, all from one sample in a study of T-cell memory formation after mild COVID-19. TCRdb used MiXCR to reprocess the 5' RACE reads, holding one entry per CDR3 protein. The data hold around 130,000 distinct CDR3 sequences, with about 6% observed a single time. The sample taken for sequencing was PBMCs or a T cell subset sorted from them (not recorded which). The receptors were gathered from an adult woman who had mild COVID-19 (a few samples of this study predate the infection). Cell type and time point are not known. The conserved cysteine and the conserved F or W are not part of the CDR3 here.

>TRBJ1-2|TRBV5-1
ASSLANRVAT
>TRBJ1-2|TRBV5-5
ASSLVVVEGYT
>TRBJ1-1|TRBV29-1
SVERVNTEAF
>TRBJ2-1|TRBV5-6
ASSLPGGSYNEQF
>TRBJ1-2|TRBV5-1
ASSPRRRDLYGYT
>TRBJ2-1|TRBV20-1
SARDPGLAVGNEQF
>TRBJ1-1|TRBV9
ASSVLGKFGTEAF
>TRBJ2-7|TRBV7-2
ASSLATRGYEQY
>TRBJ1-3|TRBV9
ASSVGLLDRAGNTIY
>TRBJ2-1|TRBV27
ASRPAPPRDNEQF
>TRBJ2-2|TRBV6-5
ASRSDSTNTGELF
>TRBJ2-1|TRBV7-2
ASSLGLAGGYNEQF
>TRBJ1-1|TRBV20-1
SARITDPGVAF
>TRBJ2-4|TRBV12-3/TRBV12-4
ASLEDLRGNIQY
>TRBJ2-1|TRBV2
ASSEGTGGYNEQF
>TRBJ2-7|TRBV6-2/TRBV6-3
ASSYNRGYEQY
>TRBJ2-2|TRBV9
ASSVRENTGELF
>TRBJ2-7|TRBV20-1
SARVVGEQY
>TRBJ2-5|TRBV14
ASSQGYTSEETQY
>TRBJ1-2|TRBV24-1
ATSDSRTGWGYT
>TRBJ2-7|TRBV7-2
ASSLGYLAGSSYEQY
>TRBJ2-1|TRBV7-2
ASSPQSQFPNEQF
>TRBJ2-1|TRBV20-1
SAYRTGGEYEQF
>TRBJ2-1|TRBV20-1
SVARKAYNEQF
>TRBJ2-1|TRBV7-2
ASSLGGLAGGNEQF
>TRBJ2-2|TRBV3-1
ASSSGADTGELF
>TRBJ1-1|TRBV12-3/TRBV12-4
ASSLRGITEAF
>TRBJ1-3|TRBV29-1
SVYQQNSGNTIY
>TRBJ2-2|TRBV7-6
ASSLEPHSNGELF
>TRBJ1-2|TRBV20-1
SASGADVVQGYT
>TRBJ1-4|TRBV18
ASSPLGQGVQLF
>TRBJ1-1|TRBV29-1
SVVVTLRVTEAF
>TRBJ2-7|TRBV2
ASIAQVYEQY
>TRBJ2-5|TRBV2
ASTIELGAQY
>TRBJ1-6|TRBV20-1
SARDPGQGRHSPLH
>TRBJ2-1|TRBV12-3/TRBV12-4
ASSKDSSSYNEQF
>TRBJ1-2|TRBV4-1
ASSPRDRGDYGYT
>TRBJ1-2|TRBV5-1
ASSFASDSSGYT
>TRBJ2-3|TRBV29-1
SVKVQGRTDTQY
>TRBJ2-2|TRBV11-2
ASSLIRGGAGELF
>TRBJ2-3|TRBV14
ASSQGSSWGNTQY
>TRBJ2-3|TRBV9
ASSVGLLRTDTQY
>TRBJ2-2|TRBV24-1
ATSVQGGTGELF
>TRBJ2-5|TRBV5-6
ASSHPPKETQY
>TRBJ2-1|TRBV12-3/TRBV12-4
ASSRTSGGHEQF
>TRBJ1-1|TRBV7-6
ASSLRPAGSTEAF